This T cell receptor (beta chain) was obtained from a study of T cell responses to AZD1222 COVID-19 vaccine. Looking at the study overall: Analyses pooled second doses at about 4 or about 12 weeks. Study-wide results and caveats: Regions left unmutated in variants are reportedly the target of nearly half of spike-specific TCRs. Compared with day 0, the breadth and depth of the Spike-specific TCR repertoire rose significantly after two doses of AZD1222.

The CDR3 runs 13 residues. CDR1 and CDR2 (germline): SGHTA, FQGNSA. V was trimmed by 4 bases and J by 12 bases, leaving 16 bases between them. Only in-frame clones appear in the TCRdb table, and some are missing; sequencing was by immunoSEQ multiplex PCR. The sample gives fewer than 200,000 clones, around 92% of which show up once; about 10% is in the top ten. Ten or more counts support this clone. Its matching antigen is unknown. The TCR originated in an adult in good health. Sequenced here: peripheral blood, sampled on day 0 of AZD1222 vaccination. J is TRBJ2-1 and V is TRBV7-2; maybe TRBD2 (6 bases). Here the CDR3 reads CASSSGTLGGQFF. CDR3 in DNA: TGTGCCAGCAGCTCCGGGACCCTCGGGGGGCAGTTCTTC.